This T cell receptor (beta chain) emerged from a study of OX40 agonist ivuxolimab in advanced cancers. CDR3 length equals 14 residues. Germline V CDR1 and CDR2: MGHRA, YSYEKL. V dropped 4 bases and J dropped 1 base, with 7 bases sitting between them. The repertoire was sequenced with immunoSEQ multiplex PCR; TCRdb's copy has only in-frame clones and lacks some. The sample lists some 86,000 clones; approximately 94% were seen once. This clone appeared once. The V gene is TRBV4-1, the J gene TRBJ2-2; D unresolved. Sequencing was performed on CD4+ or CD8+ T cells sorted from blood, taken in a trial of the OX40 agonist ivuxolimab. The sequence was obtained from an adult with an advanced solid tumor such as melanoma, head and neck, liver or kidney cancer. CDR3 nucleotides: TGCGCCAGCAGCCGGGCAGAGAACACCGGGGAGCTGTTTTTT. Amino acids: CASSRAENTGELFF.